This T cell receptor beta chain was profiled in a study of OX40 agonist ivuxolimab in advanced cancers. Sequencing was performed with immunoSEQ multiplex PCR; in TCRdb, only in-frame clones are kept and a portion is missing. The table lists about 73,000 clones, more than 80% of them singletons. Trimming took 4 bases from V and 1 from J, leaving 12 bases between them. The V gene's germline CDR1 is SEHNR and CDR2 FQNEAQ (reference sequence). The CDR3 consists of 15 residues. The sequencing here drew on CD4+ or CD8+ T cells sorted from blood, taken in a trial of the OX40 agonist ivuxolimab. The source is an adult with an advanced solid tumor such as melanoma, head and neck, liver or kidney cancer. The chain uses TRBV7-9 and TRBJ2-3, with a tentative D call TRBD2 (6 bases). The CDR3, as DNA: TGTGCCAGCAGCTACCCGGGACTGGGCACAGATACGCAGTATTTT. Protein product: CASSYPGLGTDTQYF.